These T cell receptor beta chains were read from a single sample in a study of CD8 T cells in Susac syndrome. TCRdb re-called the immunoSEQ multiplex PCR reads through MiXCR, storing one row per CDR3 protein. The table includes approximately 57,000 distinct CDR3 sequences, about 95% detected once. The sample consisted of CD8+ T cells from PBMCs. These receptors all stem from a human donor with Susac syndrome. Each CDR3 is given with its conserved first and last residue.

CDR3aa,v_gene,len
CASSLAPGLGGNYGYTF,TRBV5-4,17
CASSLAPVYEQYF,TRBV7-8,13
CATSPTGKDNSPLHF,TRBV24-1,15
CASRISGTGDSGANVLTF,TRBV7-6,18
CALQQGHTEAFF,TRBV30,12
CASRVLAGGNNEQFF,TRBV6-2/TRBV6-3,15
CASSKTGIGELFF,TRBV7-6,13
CAWRGDYYEQYF,TRBV30,12
CASSQFSGGEQFF,TRBV4-3,13
CASSQDLTDREVNEQFF,TRBV4-3,17
CAYEGLQETQYF,TRBV30,12
CASSLGQGAPRTF,TRBV5-1,13
CASSHAGTPHSNQPQHF,TRBV6-5,17
CASSSHPGHRADTQYF,TRBV7-3,16
CASSLTGYEQYF,TRBV7-9,12
CAPQGSGRAYNEQFF,TRBV24-1,15
CAISELTAGELFF,TRBV10-3,13
CASSLGQGGNTDTQYF,TRBV11-2,16
CSADPRETYGYTF,TRBV29-1,13
CTGSTGGVTEAFF,TRBV20-1,13
CASSLLNEKLFF,TRBV14,12
CASSLTGELNEQFF,TRBV12-3/TRBV12-4,14
CASRGRGWVF,TRBV27,10
CSVETWEYGYTF,TRBV29-1,12
CASSLEVGVTTEAFF,TRBV11-1,15
CSVGGHHNEQFF,TRBV29-1,12
CATSRRTIMNYGYTF,TRBV15,15
CASNYRRGETDTQYF,TRBV3-1,15
CASSVGGDRLVFF,TRBV9,13
CASSQEVGAGVQETQYF,TRBV4-2,17
CAWTNPALDNYGYTF,TRBV30,15
CASSPQFKGYEQYF,TRBV27,14
CASMPSYEQYF,TRBV11-2,11
CASSLLSTRGGYTF,TRBV5-1,14
CSAPGTSVETQYF,TRBV20-1,13
CASRVQGDRDEQYF,TRBV6-7,14
CASSEGVWNEQFF,TRBV19,13
CASSPIGGANNEQFF,TRBV9,15
CASSFSAKNIQYF,TRBV12-3/TRBV12-4,13
CASSWTGGEDSPLHF,TRBV5-1,15
CASRRPGTGDTEAFF,TRBV14,15
CASSPTSGEDTIYF,TRBV4-1,14
CASSQELQGAYEQYF,TRBV4-1,15
CSAALNTGELFF,TRBV29-1,12
CSVPDGVSGELFF,TRBV29-1,13
CASSPGRWDTQYF,TRBV11-2,13
CASNRGPWNTEAFF,TRBV2,14
CASSELGPTDTQYF,TRBV2,14
CSVVWGPTGELFF,TRBV29-1,13
CASSAYWTSGGQPYNEQFF,TRBV7-3,19
CSAREPSPDTQYF,TRBV20-1,13
CASSRSGRLNSPLHF,TRBV7-6,15
CASSLDTGYLDYGYTF,TRBV5-6,16